This T cell receptor beta chain was observed in a study of T cell changes during pregnancy in multiple sclerosis. The CDR3 runs to 15 residues. Trimming cost V 5 bases and J 7 bases; bases outside gene matches: 5. CDR1 is SGHRS, CDR2 YFSETQ, per germline. Using immunoSEQ multiplex PCR, the repertoire was profiled, and TCRdb retains in-frame clones only, with some absent. The data hold tens of thousands of clones, with around 90% observed a single time. Sequencing was performed on peripheral blood, taken in the first trimester of pregnancy. The receptor was derived from a female donor in good health, enrolled as a control in a pregnancy study. The chain carries TRBV5-1 and TRBJ2-1; 14 bases map to TRBD2. The CDR3 sequence: CASRGGLAGENEQFF. The DNA of the CDR3 is TGCGCCAGCAGAGGGGGACTAGCGGGAGAGAATGAGCAGTTCTTC.